These T cell receptor beta chains were read from a single sample in a study of blood T cell repertoires in COVID-19. TCRdb's table, derived via immunoSEQ multiplex PCR, lists solely in-frame clones and lacks some. The table shows roughly 330,000 clones, with more than 75% occurring only once. The sequencing sample was made of PBMCs or T cells enriched from blood (not recorded which). The receptors were gathered from a woman under 40 who had recovered from COVID-19. CDR3s include the opening cysteine and the closing phenylalanine or tryptophan. D genes are given only for firm matches. Not all rows give a size; the values are once, few, many and, for expanded clones, a class.

J: TRBJ1-2
D: -
V: TRBV4-3
size: -
CDR3: CASSQERVESYGYTF
DNA: TGCGCCAGCAGCCAAGAACGGGTGGAGTCCTATGGCTACACCTTC

J: TRBJ2-7
D: TRBD1
V: TRBV4-1
size: -
CDR3: CASSQGGQGQEQYF
DNA: TGCGCCAGCAGCCAAGGAGGACAGGGCCAGGAGCAGTACTTC

J: TRBJ1-1
D: -
V: TRBV4-1
size: -
CDR3: CASSPTRGGGDTEAFF
DNA: TGCGCCAGCAGCCCCACGAGGGGTGGGGGGGACACTGAAGCTTTCTTT

J: TRBJ2-3
D: TRBD2
V: TRBV7-2
size: -
CDR3: CASSLIGRGGTDTQYF
DNA: TGTGCCAGCAGCTTAATCGGGCGGGGGGGCACAGATACGCAGTATTTT

J: TRBJ1-2
D: TRBD1
V: TRBV4-1
size: once
CDR3: CASSQDLSRQGPPSYGYTF
DNA: TGCGCCAGCAGCCAAGACTTATCCCGACAGGGGCCGCCGAGCTATGGCTACACCTTC

J: TRBJ2-1
D: TRBD2
V: TRBV11-2
size: -
CDR3: CASSLGLAGGYNEQFF
DNA: TGTGCCAGCAGCCTGGGACTAGCGGGGGGGTACAATGAGCAGTTCTTC

J: TRBJ1-5
D: TRBD1
V: TRBV18
size: -
CDR3: CASSPLPDRGIQPQHF
DNA: TGTGCCAGCTCACCCTTACCGGACAGGGGTATTCAGCCCCAGCATTTT

J: TRBJ1-6
D: TRBD1
V: TRBV28
size: -
CDR3: CASKTGGKNSPLHF
DNA: TGTGCCAGCAAAACAGGGGGGAAGAATTCACCCCTCCACTTT

J: TRBJ1-4
D: -
V: TRBV28
size: -
CDR3: CASSVPQSWEKLFF
DNA: TGTGCCAGCAGCGTCCCACAGTCTTGGGAAAAACTGTTTTTT

J: TRBJ1-1
D: -
V: TRBV6-5
size: -
CDR3: CASRGGPWDTEAFF
DNA: TGTGCCAGCAGGGGGGGGCCGTGGGACACTGAAGCTTTCTTT

J: TRBJ2-7
D: -
V: TRBV30
size: -
CDR3: CAWSIGGGLYEQYF
DNA: TGTGCCTGGAGTATAGGGGGGGGGCTCTACGAGCAGTACTTC

J: TRBJ1-3
D: TRBD1
V: TRBV4-1
size: -
CDR3: CASSGLRDRGNTIYF
DNA: TGCGCCAGCAGCGGTCTCCGGGACAGGGGAAACACCATATATTTT

J: TRBJ2-1
D: TRBD1
V: TRBV11-3
size: -
CDR3: CASSYTGGPYNEQFF
DNA: TGTGCCAGCAGTTATACAGGGGGCCCCTACAATGAGCAGTTCTTC

J: TRBJ2-3
D: -
V: TRBV11-3
size: -
CDR3: CASSFGSPDTQYF
DNA: TGTGCCAGCAGCTTCGGTTCCCCAGATACGCAGTATTTT

J: TRBJ2-2
D: -
V: TRBV24-1
size: few
CDR3: CATSDHTTGRGVTGELFF
DNA: TGTGCCACCAGTGATCATACGACAGGACGAGGAGTCACCGGGGAGCTGTTTTTT

J: TRBJ1-6
D: -
V: TRBV9
size: -
CDR3: CASSVKRNNSPLHF
DNA: TGTGCCAGCAGCGTAAAGAGAAATAATTCACCCCTCCACTTT

J: TRBJ1-4
D: -
V: TRBV12-2
size: -
CDR3: CASRSPAGREKLFF
DNA: TGTGCAAGTCGCTCCCCGGCGGGACGGGAAAAACTGTTTTTT

J: TRBJ2-3
D: -
V: TRBV19
size: once
CDR3: CASSQARDTQYF
DNA: TGTGCCAGTAGTCAGGCCCGGGATACGCAGTATTTT

J: TRBJ1-1
D: TRBD1
V: TRBV29-1
size: many
CDR3: CSAAWDRGPAFF
DNA: TGCAGCGCGGCATGGGACAGGGGGCCGGCTTTCTTT

J: TRBJ2-5
D: TRBD2
V: TRBV10-2
size: -
CDR3: CASSDRLAGGLDQETQYF
DNA: TGCGCCAGCAGTGACCGACTAGCGGGGGGATTAGACCAAGAGACCCAGTACTTC

J: TRBJ2-3
D: TRBD2
V: TRBV5-5
size: -
CDR3: CASSFTSGGVSLTDTQYF
DNA: TGTGCCAGCAGCTTTACTAGCGGGGGTGTGTCGCTCACAGATACGCAGTATTTT

J: TRBJ2-3
D: TRBD1
V: TRBV29-1
size: -
CDR3: CSVDLLGQGTDTQYF
DNA: TGCAGCGTCGACTTGTTAGGACAGGGAACAGATACGCAGTATTTT

J: TRBJ1-1
D: -
V: TRBV19
size: -
CDR3: CASSISRNTEAFF
DNA: TGTGCCAGTAGTATTTCCCGGAACACTGAAGCTTTCTTT

J: TRBJ1-6
D: TRBD1
V: TRBV28
size: -
CDR3: CASSGQGGGNNSPLHF
DNA: TGTGCCAGCAGTGGACAGGGTGGAGGTAATAATTCACCCCTCCACTTT

J: TRBJ2-3
D: TRBD2
V: TRBV11-3
size: -
CDR3: CASSPRTSGGTDTQYF
DNA: TGTGCCAGCAGCCCGAGGACTAGCGGGGGCACAGATACGCAGTATTTT

J: TRBJ1-1
D: TRBD1
V: TRBV19
size: -
CDR3: CASSLRGVPGQGGITEAFF
DNA: TGTGCCAGTAGCCTCCGAGGGGTCCCGGGACAGGGGGGCATCACTGAAGCTTTCTTT

J: TRBJ1-1
D: -
V: TRBV4-3
size: -
CDR3: CASSQQLNTEAFF
DNA: TGCGCCAGCAGCCAACAACTTAACACTGAAGCTTTCTTT

J: TRBJ1-5
D: TRBD1
V: TRBV30
size: -
CDR3: CAWSGDRGSNQPQHF
DNA: TGTGCCTGGAGCGGGGACAGGGGTAGCAATCAGCCCCAGCATTTT

J: TRBJ1-5
D: -
V: TRBV19
size: -
CDR3: CASSSHYNQPQHF
DNA: TGTGCCAGTAGTAGCCACTACAATCAGCCCCAGCATTTT

J: TRBJ1-6
D: -
V: TRBV19
size: -
CDR3: CASRILNSPLHF
DNA: TGTGCCAGCCGTATACTTAATTCACCCCTCCACTTT

J: TRBJ1-4
D: TRBD1
V: TRBV2
size: once
CDR3: CASSTGVQGKLFF
DNA: TGTGCCAGCAGCACAGGGGTACAGGGAAAACTGTTTTTT

J: TRBJ1-1
D: TRBD1
V: TRBV2
size: -
CDR3: CASRSTGSSTEAFF
DNA: TGTGCCAGCAGGTCGACAGGGAGTAGCACTGAAGCTTTCTTT

J: TRBJ2-3
D: TRBD2
V: TRBV9
size: -
CDR3: CASSFSGGRDTQYF
DNA: TGTGCCAGCAGCTTCAGCGGGGGCAGGGATACGCAGTATTTT

J: TRBJ2-1
D: -
V: TRBV19
size: -
CDR3: CASSIVRTGDNEQFF
DNA: TGTGCCAGTAGTATAGTACGGACTGGGGACAATGAGCAGTTCTTC

J: TRBJ2-1
D: TRBD2
V: TRBV29-1
size: -
CDR3: CSVWTSSYNEQFF
DNA: TGCAGCGTTTGGACTAGCTCCTACAATGAGCAGTTCTTC

J: TRBJ1-2
D: TRBD1
V: TRBV6-2/TRBV6-3
size: -
CDR3: CASSPILPGTGQVNYGYTF
DNA: TGTGCCAGCAGCCCTATACTCCCGGGGACCGGACAGGTTAACTATGGCTACACCTTC

J: TRBJ1-1
D: -
V: TRBV4-3
size: -
CDR3: CASSQAVYGGRTEAFF
DNA: TGCGCCAGCAGCCAAGCCGTTTACGGGGGACGAACTGAAGCTTTCTTT